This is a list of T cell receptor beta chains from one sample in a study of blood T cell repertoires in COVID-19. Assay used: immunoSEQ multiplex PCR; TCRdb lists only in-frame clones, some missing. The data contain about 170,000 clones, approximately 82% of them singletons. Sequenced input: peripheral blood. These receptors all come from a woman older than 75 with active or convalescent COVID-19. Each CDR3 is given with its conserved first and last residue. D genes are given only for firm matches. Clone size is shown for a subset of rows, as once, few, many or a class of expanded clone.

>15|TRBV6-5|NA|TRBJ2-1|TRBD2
CASSTGLAGRNEQFF
TGTGCCAGCAGCACCGGACTAGCGGGTCGGAATGAGCAGTTCTTC
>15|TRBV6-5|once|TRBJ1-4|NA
CASSWELVRNEKLFF
TGTGCCAGCAGTTGGGAGTTGGTCCGGAATGAAAAACTGTTTTTT
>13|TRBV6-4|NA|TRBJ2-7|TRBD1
CASSSDRGYEQYF
TGTGCCAGCAGCTCGGACAGGGGCTACGAGCAGTACTTC
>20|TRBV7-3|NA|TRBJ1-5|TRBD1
CASSARSGTGGKISNQPQHF
TGTGCCAGCAGCGCCCGCTCCGGGACAGGGGGGAAAATAAGCAATCAGCCCCAGCATTTT
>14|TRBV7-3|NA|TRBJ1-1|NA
CASSSVGQNTEAFF
TGTGCCAGCAGCTCGGTAGGACAGAACACTGAAGCTTTCTTT
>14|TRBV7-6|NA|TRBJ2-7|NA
CASSLSQGSNEQYF
TGTGCCAGCAGCTTAAGCCAGGGTAGCAACGAGCAGTACTTC
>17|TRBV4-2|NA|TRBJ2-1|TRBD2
CASSPGTSGGTYNEQFF
TGTGCCAGCAGCCCCGGGACTAGCGGGGGTACCTACAATGAGCAGTTCTTC
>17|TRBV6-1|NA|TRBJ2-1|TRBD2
CASSEAPGGGYKSEQFF
TGTGCCAGCAGTGAGGCCCCGGGAGGCGGATACAAATCTGAGCAGTTCTTC
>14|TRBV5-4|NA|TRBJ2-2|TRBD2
CAGRRAGPTGELFF
TGTGCGGGACGACGAGCGGGACCCACCGGGGAGCTGTTTTTT
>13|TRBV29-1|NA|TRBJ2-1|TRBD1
CSVEGGIRDRAFF
TGCAGCGTTGAAGGGGGGATCCGGGACAGGGCCTTCTTC
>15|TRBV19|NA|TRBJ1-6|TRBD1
CASSIDLGQTGPLHF
TGTGCCAGTAGTATAGATCTGGGACAGACGGGACCCCTCCACTTT
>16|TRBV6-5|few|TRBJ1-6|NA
CASSYSAQGIGSPLHF
TGTGCCAGCAGTTACTCAGCCCAGGGCATAGGGTCACCCCTCCACTTT
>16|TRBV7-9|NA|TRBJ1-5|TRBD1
CASSIGTGGSNQPQHF
TGTGCCAGCAGCATAGGGACAGGGGGTAGCAATCAGCCCCAGCATTTT
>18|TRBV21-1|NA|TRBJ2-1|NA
CASSKAGLWAGVYNEQFF
TGTGCCAGCAGCAAAGCGGGCCTTTGGGCGGGAGTCTACAATGAGCAGTTCTTC
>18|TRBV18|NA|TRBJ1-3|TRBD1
CASSPLNRTGTFRNTIYF
TGTGCCAGCTCTCCCTTAAACCGGACAGGGACCTTTCGAAACACCATATATTTT
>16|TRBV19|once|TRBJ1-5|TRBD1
CATTVRQGGYNQPQHF
TGTGCCACCACGGTGAGACAGGGAGGATACAATCAGCCCCAGCATTTT
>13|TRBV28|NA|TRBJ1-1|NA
CASRPDLNTEAFF
TGTGCCAGCAGGCCCGACTTGAACACTGAAGCTTTCTTT
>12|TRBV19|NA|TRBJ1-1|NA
CASRVLTTEAFF
TGTGCCAGTAGGGTGCTAACCACTGAAGCTTTCTTT
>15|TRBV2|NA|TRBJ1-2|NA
CASSIIGDTSYGYTF
TGTGCCAGCAGCATAATTGGGGACACCAGCTATGGCTACACCTTC
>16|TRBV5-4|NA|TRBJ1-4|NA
CASSLKTLATNEKLFF
TGTGCCAGCAGCTTGAAGACACTTGCAACTAATGAAAAACTGTTTTTT
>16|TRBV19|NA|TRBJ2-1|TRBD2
CASRRRAGVSGDEQFF
TGTGCCAGTAGACGTAGGGCGGGAGTCAGTGGGGATGAGCAGTTCTTC
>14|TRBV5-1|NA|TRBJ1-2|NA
CASSFDGISVGYTF
TGCGCCAGCAGCTTTGACGGGATCTCGGTTGGCTACACCTTC
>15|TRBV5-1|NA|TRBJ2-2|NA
CASSFQGLGAGELFF
TGCGCCAGCAGCTTTCAGGGGCTAGGAGCCGGGGAGCTGTTTTTT
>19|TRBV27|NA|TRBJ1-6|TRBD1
CASSRNRDRDFTYLSPLHF
TGTGCCAGCAGTCGAAACCGGGACAGGGATTTTACCTACCTTTCACCCCTCCACTTT
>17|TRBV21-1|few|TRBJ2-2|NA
CASSKGGHTNPTGELFF
TGTGCCAGCAGCAAAGGAGGCCATACGAACCCCACCGGGGAGCTGTTTTTT
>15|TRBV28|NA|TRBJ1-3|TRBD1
CASTSRDRGGNTIYF
TGTGCCAGCACTTCTAGGGACAGGGGTGGAAACACCATATATTTT
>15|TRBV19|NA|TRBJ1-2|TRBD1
CASSAGQNNNYGYTF
TGTGCCAGTAGTGCGGGACAGAATAATAACTATGGCTACACCTTC
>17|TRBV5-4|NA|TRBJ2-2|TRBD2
CASSSNGGGRGTGELFF
TGTGCCAGCAGCTCAAACGGTGGCGGGAGGGGCACCGGGGAGCTGTTTTTT
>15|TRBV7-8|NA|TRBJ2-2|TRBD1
CASSSHRGQGGELFF
TGTGCCAGCAGCTCGCACAGGGGGCAGGGCGGGGAGCTGTTTTTT
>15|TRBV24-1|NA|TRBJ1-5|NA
CATSDGLLSNQPQHF
TGTGCCACCAGTGATGGACTCTTAAGCAATCAGCCCCAGCATTTT
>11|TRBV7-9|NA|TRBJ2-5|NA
CASSYRETQYF
TGTGCCAGCAGCTACCGGGAGACCCAGTACTTC
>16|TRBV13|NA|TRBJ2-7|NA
CASSLGLFRTYAEQYF
TGTGCCAGCAGCTTAGGTCTTTTCCGTACCTACGCGGAGCAGTACTTC
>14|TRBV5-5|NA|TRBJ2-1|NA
CASSYRYPYNEQFF
TGTGCCAGCAGCTACCGGTACCCCTACAATGAGCAGTTCTTC
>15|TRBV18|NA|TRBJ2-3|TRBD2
CASSPRSGRTDTQYF
TGTGCCAGCTCACCACGCAGCGGGAGGACAGATACGCAGTATTTT
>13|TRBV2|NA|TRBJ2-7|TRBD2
CASTRTSVYEQYF
TGTGCCAGCACCCGGACTAGCGTATACGAGCAGTACTTC
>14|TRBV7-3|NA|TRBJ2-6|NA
CASRLTSGANVLTF
TGTGCCAGCAGACTCACCTCTGGGGCCAACGTCCTGACTTTC
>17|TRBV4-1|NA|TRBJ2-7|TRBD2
CASSPDRTSGRADEQYF
TGCGCCAGCAGCCCAGATAGGACTAGCGGGAGGGCTGACGAGCAGTACTTC
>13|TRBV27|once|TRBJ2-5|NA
CASSFRAQETQYF
TGTGCCAGCAGTTTCAGGGCCCAAGAGACCCAGTACTTC
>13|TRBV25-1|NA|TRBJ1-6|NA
CASSANGNSPLHF
TGTGCCAGCAGCGCCAACGGGAATTCACCCCTCCACTTT
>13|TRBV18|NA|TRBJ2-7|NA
CASSPRGGGEQYF
TGTGCCAGCTCACCACGGGGAGGGGGCGAGCAGTACTTC
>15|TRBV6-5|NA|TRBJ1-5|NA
CASTWGGPSNQPQHF
TGTGCCAGCACATGGGGGGGCCCTAGCAATCAGCCCCAGCATTTT
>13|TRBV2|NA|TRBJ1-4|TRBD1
CASSRGRNEKLFF
TGTGCCAGCAGTAGGGGGCGTAATGAAAAACTGTTTTTT
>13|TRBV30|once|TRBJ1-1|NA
CAWSRQLNTEAFF
TGTGCCTGGAGTCGACAGTTGAACACTGAAGCTTTCTTT